The 6 T cell receptor beta chains presented below share a single source sample, sequenced in a study of cytomegalovirus exposure and HLA in healthy donors. This PCR relied on a set of 60 Vbeta primers and 13 Jbeta primers. Some clones are missing from TCRdb's copy, which holds only in-frame ones; the method was immunoSEQ multiplex PCR. The sample holds about 190,000 clones. Sequencing input: PBMCs. The receptors come from a man aged 25-45 years in good health and CMV-seronegative.

Concerning this clone itself: The sample has other DNA sequences that encode this CDR3 too. The V gene is TRBV11-3, the J gene TRBJ1-1, with 9 bases fitting TRBD1. The CDR3 totals 16 residues. Germline trimming cut 3 bases from V and 3 bases from J; bases unmatched to any gene: 8. Germline V gene lookup returns CDR1 SGHNT and CDR2 YENEEA. The CDR3 coding sequence is TGTGCCAGCAGCTTCTCCGGGACAGGGAGACACACTGAAGCTTTCTTT. Its protein is CASSFSGTGRHTEAFF.

The chain links TRBV7-2 to TRBJ1-2; the D is unclear. The V end lost 5 bases, the J end lost 1 base, and 14 bases lay between the germline ends. The germline V gene has CDR1 SGHTA and CDR2 FQGNSA. This CDR3 has 15 residues. The DNA for the CDR3 is TGTGCCAGCAGCCTGGGGAGGACGGTTAACTATGGCTACACCTTC. Its translation: CASSLGRTVNYGYTF.

The chain links TRBV30 to TRBJ1-2, with 7 bases fitting TRBD1. The CDR3 is 14 amino acids. The germline CDR1 and CDR2 sequences are GTSNPN and SVGIG (reference sequence). Unmatched junction bases numbered 6, after V lost 2 bases and J lost 3 bases. CDR3 coding DNA: TGTGCCTGGAGTCTTACCAGGGGGTACTATGGCTACACCTTC. Its protein is CAWSLTRGYYGYTF. The entire variable domain, with the rest obtained from reference TRBV30 and TRBJ1-2, is as follows: SQTIHQWPATLVQPVGSPLSLECTVEGTSNPNLYWYRQAAGRGLQLLFYSVGIGQISSEVPQNLSASRPQDRQFILSSKKLLLSDSGFYLCAWSLTRGYYGYTFGSGTRLTVV.

The chain carries TRBV11-3 and TRBJ1-2, with 9 bases matching TRBD1. J lost 4 bases, V lost 5 bases, and 8 bases had no gene match. Germline-derived CDR1 and CDR2 are SGHNT and YENEEA. This CDR3 has 15 amino acids. The CDR3 region is CASSPGQGTVYGYTF. CDR3 nucleotide sequence: TGTGCCAGCAGCCCTGGACAGGGGACAGTCTATGGCTACACCTTC.

This chain joins TRBV5-4 and TRBJ1-6; a weak D match, TRBD1 (6 bases). The CDR3 runs to 15 residues. V gave up 3 bases and J gave up 3 bases, with 10 bases separating them. Germline loops: CDR1 SGHNT, CDR2 YYREEE (reference sequence). For the CDR3, the DNA is TGTGCCAGCAGCTCCTACAGGGACTATAATTCACCCCTCCACTTT. Encoded protein: CASSSYRDYNSPLHF.

This clone ranks as medium-sized (0.01 to 0.1%) in terms of frequency. The chain recombines TRBV4-3 with TRBJ1-5; D is unresolved. The CDR3 covers 17 residues. Germline V gene data show CDR1 as LGHNA and CDR2 as YSLEER. V lost 0 bases to trimming and J lost 2 bases, with 14 bases between them. The chain's CDR3 is CASSQDWGGSGNQPQHF. The CDR3 nucleotides are TGCGCCAGCAGCCAAGATTGGGGAGGGTCAGGCAATCAGCCCCAGCATTTT.